The present entry profiles one T cell receptor beta chain with its context. The target antigen is unknown. This entry comes from a study of T cell responses to AZD1222 COVID-19 vaccine. Findings and caveats of the study: Regions 160-218 and 743-854 dominated among vaccine-associated CD4 TCRs spanning spike. Just a handful of AZD1222 recipients were seropositive at baseline.

The repertoire was sequenced with immunoSEQ multiplex PCR; TCRdb's copy has only in-frame clones and lacks some. The table lists approximately 90,000 clones, roughly nine tenths of them singletons. This clonotype originated in an adult in good health. The material was peripheral blood, obtained on day 0 of AZD1222 vaccination.

The CDR3 bases are TGTGCCAGCTCATTAACGACCGGGGAGCTGTTTTTT. Its translation is CASSLTTGELFF. The chain is built from TRBV18 and TRBJ2-2, with D unclear. The CDR3 covers 12 residues. The germline V gene has CDR1 KGHSH and CDR2 LQKENI. V gave up 5 bases and J gave up 5 bases, with 6 bases separating them.